This T cell receptor (beta chain) was captured in a study of control samples from healthy donors and cancer patients. The protocol was immunoSEQ multiplex PCR, while the TCRdb copy is restricted to in-frame clones and leaves out a portion. Of 90,000 to 100,000 clones listed, about nine tenths are singletons. Germline assignment: CDR1 SGHTA and CDR2 FQGNSA. V lost 5 bases, J lost 1 base, and 8 bases stayed unmatched. This CDR3 is built from 17 residues. This sequence joins TRBV7-2 and TRBJ1-2; TRBD1 matches 12 bases. The TCR sequence derives from a woman between 18 and 30 years old in good health. Sequenced: blood. DNA of the CDR3: TGTGCCAGCAGCCCTCCGGGACAGGGGGCCTATAACTATGGCTACACCTTC. Protein: CASSPPGQGAYNYGYTF.